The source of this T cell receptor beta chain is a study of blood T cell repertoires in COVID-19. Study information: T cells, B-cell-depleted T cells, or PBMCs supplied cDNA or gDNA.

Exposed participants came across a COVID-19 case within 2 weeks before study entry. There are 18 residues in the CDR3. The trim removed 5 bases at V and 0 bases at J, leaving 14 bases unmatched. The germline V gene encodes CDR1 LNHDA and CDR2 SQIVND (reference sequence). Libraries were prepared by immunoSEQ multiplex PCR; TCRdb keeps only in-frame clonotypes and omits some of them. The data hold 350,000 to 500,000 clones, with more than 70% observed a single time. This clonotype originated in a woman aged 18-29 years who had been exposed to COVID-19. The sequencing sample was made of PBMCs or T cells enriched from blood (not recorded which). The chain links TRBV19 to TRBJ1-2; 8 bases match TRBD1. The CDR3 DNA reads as TGTGCCAGTAGTTCGCCAGGGGAGCAGGGGGCCCCTAACTATGGCTACACCTTC. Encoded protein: CASSSPGEQGAPNYGYTF.